This section outlines one T cell receptor beta chain sequence together with its context. Its binding antigen is unknown. The CDR3 goes from the cysteine to the phenylalanine over 15 residues. DNA was not recorded. The CDR1 and CDR2 encoded by the germline V gene are MNHEY and SVGAGI. The data derive from a study of T cells expressing NK-cell markers (dated by TCRdb to the early 2020s). About the investigation overall: In sorted CD3+CD56+NKG2C+, CD3+CD56+NKG2C- and CD3+CD56-NKG2C+ T-cell subsets from eight donors, TCR beta-chain repertoires were profiled. All eight donors whose samples were sequenced were randomly selected healthy volunteers, three of them men and five women. Among the eight sequenced donors, only one was HCMV-seronegative, while the other seven were HCMV-seropositive. Illumina HiSeq 2000/2500, MiSeq or NextSeq was used to sequence libraries as 2 x 150 bp reads.

General conclusions and limits of the study: In several donors, the dominant CD3+CD56+NKG2C+ clonotypes were found to rank among the top 10 CD8+ clonotypes and to make up 1.0-7.0% of CD8+ T cells. It remained unclear whether the expanded NKG2C-expressing T cell clones were specific for HCMV antigens. Those dominant clonotypes were again the most abundant among CD3+CD56-NKG2C+ cells in a handful of donors, at about 25-60.1%.

HCMV serostatus was determined by detecting HCMV-specific IgG in serum with a commercial ELISA kit. Peripheral blood mononuclear cells were isolated from blood by Ficoll density gradient centrifugation. Data came from an Illumina HiSeq 2000. The TCR beta cDNA libraries were made using 5'RACE template switching, a step that added both a universal primer site and unique molecular identifiers. Priming for cDNA synthesis came from the TCR beta constant segment, and two successive PCR amplification steps followed. Processing in the source paper ran as follows. MIGEC handled demultiplexing of the reads and grouping by UMI, while MiTCR was used to assemble and quantify clonotypes. To exclude erroneous sequences, any TCR cDNA sequence not supported by at least two reads was discarded. The tcR package was used for downstream repertoire analysis, and clonotypes were matched between fractions using CDR3 nucleotide sequence together with V segment. VDJmatch was used to annotate antigen specificity against VDJdb, with one amino acid substitution in CDR3 permitted. Following reprocessing of the reads by TCRdb, the data hold one row per CDR3 protein sequence and no DNA is available. What appears here as the V and J calls and clone size reflects TCRdb's work, not the paper's. The sample's table lists a count of 350,000 to 400,000 distinct CDR3 sequences. In total, the top ten clones hold roughly 10% of the sample.

The material sequenced was blood T cells: a sorted CD56 or NKG2C T cell subset, CD4+ or CD8+ T cells, or bulk PBMC T cells (not recorded which). The chain was built from TRBV6-5 and TRBJ2-7. The receptor was derived from a woman aged 50 to 60 in good health. Donor details come from another sample of the same person, matched by shared clones. The CDR3 has the sequence CASSYSSFNTYEQYF.